A selection of T cell receptor beta chains follows, all from one sample in a study of T cells in Graves' hyperthyroidism and ophthalmopathy. TCRdb reprocessed the multiplex PCR reads with MiXCR, giving one entry per CDR3 protein. The sample gives 380,000 or so distinct CDR3 sequences, roughly 13% of which show up once; 20% to 25% is in the top ten. The sequencing input was blood. These receptors were obtained from a woman between 25 and 40 years old with Graves' hyperthyroidism. CDR3s include the opening cysteine and the closing phenylalanine or tryptophan. Fields, in order: CDR3 DNA, CDR3 protein, J gene, D gene, clone size, V gene. D genes are given only for firm matches. Only some rows state a clone size, as once, few, many or a class for expanded clones.

cdr3_nt: TGTGCCAGCAGCTTAACTTTGACTAGCGGCCATGAGCAGTTCTTC
cdr3_aa: CASSLTLTSGHEQFF
j_call: TRBJ2-1
d_call: TRBD2
clone_size: NA
v_call: TRBV7-3

cdr3_nt: TGCGCCAGCAGCGGGACACAGGAGGGTAATGGCTACACCTTC
cdr3_aa: CASSGTQEGNGYTF
j_call: TRBJ1-2
d_call: NA
clone_size: NA
v_call: TRBV5-1

cdr3_nt: TGTGCCACCAGCAGAGATGGAGGGTACGAGCAGTACTTC
cdr3_aa: CATSRDGGYEQYF
j_call: TRBJ2-7
d_call: NA
clone_size: many
v_call: TRBV15

cdr3_nt: TGTGCCACCAGTGGAAGCGGGGACTACAATGAGCAGTTCTTC
cdr3_aa: CATSGSGDYNEQFF
j_call: TRBJ2-1
d_call: TRBD2
clone_size: few
v_call: TRBV24-1

cdr3_nt: TGCGCCAGCAGCTTGCATGGCCAGAACACCGGGGAGCTGTTTTTT
cdr3_aa: CASSLHGQNTGELFF
j_call: TRBJ2-2
d_call: NA
clone_size: many
v_call: TRBV5-1

cdr3_nt: TGCAGCGCCCACGGGGGGCTACCACAAGAGACCCAGTACTTC
cdr3_aa: CSAHGGLPQETQYF
j_call: TRBJ2-5
d_call: NA
clone_size: many
v_call: TRBV29-1

cdr3_nt: TGTGCCAGCAGTTACTCGACTAGTGGGAGCACTGAAGCTTTCTTT
cdr3_aa: CASSYSTSGSTEAFF
j_call: TRBJ1-1
d_call: NA
clone_size: few
v_call: TRBV6-2/TRBV6-3

cdr3_nt: TGTGCCTGCAGCTTCGACAGGGACTACTATGGCTACACCTTC
cdr3_aa: CACSFDRDYYGYTF
j_call: TRBJ1-2
d_call: TRBD1
clone_size: few
v_call: TRBV12-3/TRBV12-4

cdr3_nt: TGTGCCAGCAGTTACTTCGCCCTAGCGGGAAAGGAGACCGGGGAGCTGTTTTTT
cdr3_aa: CASSYFALAGKETGELFF
j_call: TRBJ2-2
d_call: TRBD2
clone_size: few
v_call: TRBV6-5

cdr3_nt: TGTGCCAGTTCGGGACTTATGAACACTGAAGCTTTCTTT
cdr3_aa: CASSGLMNTEAFF
j_call: TRBJ1-1
d_call: NA
clone_size: NA
v_call: TRBV6-1

cdr3_nt: TGTGCCAGCAGTCTGCAGGGGTTAGCGGGAAACGGAGATACGCAGTATTTT
cdr3_aa: CASSLQGLAGNGDTQYF
j_call: TRBJ2-3
d_call: TRBD2
clone_size: many
v_call: TRBV27

cdr3_nt: TGCAGCGTTGATCGTACTAGCGGGAGGGGCAATGAGCAGTTCTTC
cdr3_aa: CSVDRTSGRGNEQFF
j_call: TRBJ2-1
d_call: TRBD2
clone_size: NA
v_call: TRBV29-1

cdr3_nt: TGCAGTGCTAGCCCAGGACAGCAGCAAGAGACCCAGTACTTC
cdr3_aa: CSASPGQQQETQYF
j_call: TRBJ2-5
d_call: NA
clone_size: few
v_call: TRBV20-1

cdr3_nt: TGTGCCAGCTTCGGCAGGGTCTATGGCTACACCTTC
cdr3_aa: CASFGRVYGYTF
j_call: TRBJ1-2
d_call: NA
clone_size: many
v_call: TRBV2

cdr3_nt: TGTGCCAGCAGCTCAACTCAGGACAGCTACGAGCAGTACTTC
cdr3_aa: CASSSTQDSYEQYF
j_call: TRBJ2-7
d_call: NA
clone_size: NA
v_call: TRBV7-9

cdr3_nt: TGTGCCAGCAGCGTAGAGGATATTCCGAACACTGAAGCTTTCTTT
cdr3_aa: CASSVEDIPNTEAFF
j_call: TRBJ1-1
d_call: NA
clone_size: few
v_call: TRBV9

cdr3_nt: TGTGCCAGCAGGAAATACGAGCAGTACTTC
cdr3_aa: CASRKYEQYF
j_call: TRBJ2-7
d_call: NA
clone_size: few
v_call: TRBV28

cdr3_nt: TGTGCCAGCAGCTTACCTGGGGTGAACACTGAAGCTTTCTTT
cdr3_aa: CASSLPGVNTEAFF
j_call: TRBJ1-1
d_call: NA
clone_size: NA
v_call: TRBV11-2

cdr3_nt: TGCGCCAGCAGCCCCGGGGGGACACCCAATCAGCCCCAGCATTTT
cdr3_aa: CASSPGGTPNQPQHF
j_call: TRBJ1-5
d_call: NA
clone_size: NA
v_call: TRBV5-1

cdr3_nt: TGTGCCAGCAGCTTATACGGGATGGAAGAGACCCAGTACTTC
cdr3_aa: CASSLYGMEETQYF
j_call: TRBJ2-5
d_call: NA
clone_size: many
v_call: TRBV11-2

cdr3_nt: TGTGCCAGCAGTTGGGGCAGGAGAGACAATGAGCAGTTCTTC
cdr3_aa: CASSWGRRDNEQFF
j_call: TRBJ2-1
d_call: NA
clone_size: few
v_call: TRBV27

cdr3_nt: TGTGCCAGCAGTTACGAGGTCCTAAGCAATCAGCCCCAGCATTTT
cdr3_aa: CASSYEVLSNQPQHF
j_call: TRBJ1-5
d_call: NA
clone_size: NA
v_call: TRBV6-1

cdr3_nt: TGTGCCAGCAGTGAAGCCCCTCGAGGGACTGAAGCTTTCTTT
cdr3_aa: CASSEAPRGTEAFF
j_call: TRBJ1-1
d_call: NA
clone_size: few
v_call: TRBV6-1

cdr3_nt: TGTGCCAGTACCCAGGGAGTTGAGCAGTTCTTC
cdr3_aa: CASTQGVEQFF
j_call: TRBJ2-1
d_call: NA
clone_size: few
v_call: TRBV19

cdr3_nt: TGCGCCAGCAGCCCGTTGGGGTTTGGCTACACCTTC
cdr3_aa: CASSPLGFGYTF
j_call: TRBJ1-2
d_call: NA
clone_size: many
v_call: TRBV5-1

cdr3_nt: TGTGCCAGCAGTTATACAGGGGACTATGGCTACACCTTC
cdr3_aa: CASSYTGDYGYTF
j_call: TRBJ1-2
d_call: TRBD1
clone_size: few
v_call: TRBV27

cdr3_nt: TGTGCCAGCAGTGAAGCGGTCAGGGGGCGTTCTGGGGCCAACGTCCTGACTTTC
cdr3_aa: CASSEAVRGRSGANVLTF
j_call: TRBJ2-6
d_call: TRBD1
clone_size: few
v_call: TRBV2

cdr3_nt: TGTGCCAGCAGTGACAGGGTACGGGATCAGCCCCAGCGTTTT
cdr3_aa: CASSDRVRDQPQRF
j_call: TRBJ1-5
d_call: NA
clone_size: once
v_call: TRBV25-1

cdr3_nt: TGTGCCAGCAGTCTGTTTGGGGGGGGGACCGGTGAAAAACTGTTTTTT
cdr3_aa: CASSLFGGGTGEKLFF
j_call: TRBJ1-4
d_call: NA
clone_size: few
v_call: TRBV11-2

cdr3_nt: TGTGCCAGCAGCCTGACTAGCGGGAGGGCCCCTGAGCAGTTCTTC
cdr3_aa: CASSLTSGRAPEQFF
j_call: TRBJ2-1
d_call: TRBD2
clone_size: NA
v_call: TRBV7-6

cdr3_nt: TGTGCCAGCAGTTCGGGACAGAGTGCGAGGGGCTACACCTTC
cdr3_aa: CASSSGQSARGYTF
j_call: TRBJ1-2
d_call: TRBD1
clone_size: many
v_call: TRBV28

cdr3_nt: TGTGCCAGCAGCTCAAAGAACACTGAAGCTTTCTTT
cdr3_aa: CASSSKNTEAFF
j_call: TRBJ1-1
d_call: NA
clone_size: NA
v_call: TRBV7-9

cdr3_nt: TGTGCCAGCAGCCGAAGAGAGGGGGGGGAGCCCCAGCATTTT
cdr3_aa: CASSRREGGEPQHF
j_call: TRBJ1-5
d_call: NA
clone_size: few
v_call: TRBV7-2

cdr3_nt: TGTGCCAGTAACCGTTCCCGACAGAAGAACACTGAAGCTTTCTTT
cdr3_aa: CASNRSRQKNTEAFF
j_call: TRBJ1-1
d_call: NA
clone_size: many
v_call: TRBV19

cdr3_nt: TGTGCCAGCAGTGGATTAGGGGGGACCGGGGAGCTGTTTTTT
cdr3_aa: CASSGLGGTGELFF
j_call: TRBJ2-2
d_call: NA
clone_size: many
v_call: TRBV6-1

cdr3_nt: TGTGCCAGCAGTCCCTGGGGGGATACTGGAAACACCATATATTTT
cdr3_aa: CASSPWGDTGNTIYF
j_call: TRBJ1-3
d_call: NA
clone_size: NA
v_call: TRBV27

cdr3_nt: TGTGCCAGCAGGGGGAGGGGGGGGCCTAAGAATCAGCCCCAGCATTTT
cdr3_aa: CASRGRGGPKNQPQHF
j_call: TRBJ1-5
d_call: NA
clone_size: many
v_call: TRBV28

cdr3_nt: TGTGCCAGCAGTTCATCGGGACAGGGCGATGCTGGCTACGAGCAGTACTTC
cdr3_aa: CASSSSGQGDAGYEQYF
j_call: TRBJ2-7
d_call: TRBD1
clone_size: many
v_call: TRBV28

cdr3_nt: TGTGCCGCCAGGGGCGGGTATGGCTACACCTTC
cdr3_aa: CAARGGYGYTF
j_call: TRBJ1-2
d_call: NA
clone_size: many
v_call: TRBV28

cdr3_nt: TGTGCCAGCAGCACCCTGACGGGACTAGCGTACAATGAGCAGTTCTTC
cdr3_aa: CASSTLTGLAYNEQFF
j_call: TRBJ2-1
d_call: TRBD2
clone_size: few
v_call: TRBV11-2

cdr3_nt: TGCAGTGCCGCGACAGGGGGGAACACTGAAGCTTTCTTT
cdr3_aa: CSAATGGNTEAFF
j_call: TRBJ1-1
d_call: TRBD1
clone_size: many
v_call: TRBV20-1

cdr3_nt: TGCAGTGTCCAGACGGGGGTCCTCAGGCCCCAGCATTTT
cdr3_aa: CSVQTGVLRPQHF
j_call: TRBJ1-5
d_call: NA
clone_size: NA
v_call: TRBV20-1

cdr3_nt: TGTGCCAGCAGGCCGGGACTAGGACTGGAAGATACGCAGTATTTT
cdr3_aa: CASRPGLGLEDTQYF
j_call: TRBJ2-3
d_call: TRBD2
clone_size: many
v_call: TRBV6-1

cdr3_nt: TGTGCCAGCAGTCCGACAGCGATCTCTGGAAACACCATATATTTT
cdr3_aa: CASSPTAISGNTIYF
j_call: TRBJ1-3
d_call: NA
clone_size: many
v_call: TRBV12-3/TRBV12-4

cdr3_nt: TGCAGTGCTAGAGTATTTGGGGGGTCCTCCTACGAGCAGTACTTC
cdr3_aa: CSARVFGGSSYEQYF
j_call: TRBJ2-7
d_call: NA
clone_size: few
v_call: TRBV20-1

cdr3_nt: TGTGCCAGCAGTTACGCAGTAACAGGGGACCCTAACTATGGCTACACCTTC
cdr3_aa: CASSYAVTGDPNYGYTF
j_call: TRBJ1-2
d_call: TRBD1
clone_size: many
v_call: TRBV6-6

cdr3_nt: TGTGCCAGCAGCCTGCCCAGTTCGACAAATGAGCAGTTCTTC
cdr3_aa: CASSLPSSTNEQFF
j_call: TRBJ2-1
d_call: NA
clone_size: few
v_call: TRBV5-4

cdr3_nt: TGTGCCAGCAGCTGGCTACTAGCGGAGCCCTACGAGCAGTACTTC
cdr3_aa: CASSWLLAEPYEQYF
j_call: TRBJ2-7
d_call: TRBD2
clone_size: many
v_call: TRBV11-2

cdr3_nt: TGTGCCAGCAGTTTCTGGACGCGGGGCTACACCTTC
cdr3_aa: CASSFWTRGYTF
j_call: TRBJ1-2
d_call: NA
clone_size: many
v_call: TRBV28

cdr3_nt: TGTGCCAGCAGTTTTGGACAGAGCTCCTACAATGAGCAGTTCTTC
cdr3_aa: CASSFGQSSYNEQFF
j_call: TRBJ2-1
d_call: NA
clone_size: many
v_call: TRBV27

cdr3_nt: TGTGCCAGCAGCAACCGACAGGGCGATGAGCAGTACTTC
cdr3_aa: CASSNRQGDEQYF
j_call: TRBJ2-7
d_call: TRBD1
clone_size: many
v_call: TRBV7-2

cdr3_nt: TGTGCTAGTGGTTCAGGGCCGCCCCAGCATTTT
cdr3_aa: CASGSGPPQHF
j_call: TRBJ1-5
d_call: NA
clone_size: NA
v_call: TRBV12-5

cdr3_nt: TGTGCCAGCAGCTTAACTGGTGGTGGCGGAATAAACATTCAGTACTTC
cdr3_aa: CASSLTGGGGINIQYF
j_call: TRBJ2-4
d_call: NA
clone_size: many
v_call: TRBV7-3

cdr3_nt: TGTGCCAGCAGCCCGGACCGACGAACGAACACTGAAGCTCTCTTT
cdr3_aa: CASSPDRRTNTEALF
j_call: TRBJ1-1
d_call: NA
clone_size: NA
v_call: TRBV7-9